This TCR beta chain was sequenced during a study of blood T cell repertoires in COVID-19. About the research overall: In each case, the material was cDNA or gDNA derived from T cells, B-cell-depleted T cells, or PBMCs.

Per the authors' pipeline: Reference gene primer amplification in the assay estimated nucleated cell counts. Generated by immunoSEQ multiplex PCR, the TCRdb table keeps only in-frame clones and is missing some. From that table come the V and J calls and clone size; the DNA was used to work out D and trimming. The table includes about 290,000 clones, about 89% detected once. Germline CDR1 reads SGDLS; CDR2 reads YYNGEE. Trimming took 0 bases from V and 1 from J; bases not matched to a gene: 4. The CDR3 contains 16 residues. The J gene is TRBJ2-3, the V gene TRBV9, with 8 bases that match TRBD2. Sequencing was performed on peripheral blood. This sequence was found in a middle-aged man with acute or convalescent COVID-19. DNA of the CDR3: TGTGCCAGCAGCGTAGCGGGAGGGGCGGGCACAGATACGCAGTATTTT. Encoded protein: CASSVAGGAGTDTQYF.